This T cell receptor beta chain was documented in a study of siplizumab effects on memory and regulatory T cells. Study observations and caveats: Poor capture below about 10^-5 frequency left most alloreactive clones unmapped to unstimulated subsets. The study found that siplizumab significantly reduced alloreactive sequences traceable to unstimulated CD4+ memory cells.

A word on this clone: Its antigen is not known.

The CDR3 is 15 residues long. Per the germline V gene, CDR1 is SGHTA and CDR2 is FQGTGA. V was shortened by 6 bases and J by 0 bases, with 12 bases between the two germline ends. Each sample contributed roughly 100,000 TCR templates to the assay. Clones were sequenced by immunoSEQ multiplex PCR, and TCRdb holds only the in-frame ones, with some missing. Of roughly 100,000 clones in the sample, roughly 91% are singletons; the top ten hold around 0.3%. The genes are TRBV7-3 and TRBJ2-4; D is ambiguous. This TCR derives from a human donor in good health. Sequenced input: CD4+ T cells sorted from blood. The CDR3 coding sequence is TGTGCCAGCAGTTCAGATACTCTAGCCAAAAACATTCAGTACTTC. This translates into CASSSDTLAKNIQYF.